The T cell receptor beta chain under discussion was sequenced for a study of early T cells in non-severe SARS-CoV-2 infection. Background on the study: Bulk RNA taken from unsorted whole blood was sequenced, leaving chains unpaired. Study-level points and caveats: There was a bias toward anti-spike CD8 responses in VDJdb matching, which missed private and CD4 specificities.

With 3 bases clipped from V and 5 bases from J, the junction kept 6 bases outside the gene matches. The CDR3 totals 14 residues. The germline gives CDR1 SGHAT, CDR2 FQNNGV. Individual cDNA molecules received unique molecular identifiers during library preparation. TCRdb reanalysed the 5' RACE reads using MiXCR and keeps one entry per CDR3 protein. The sample has some 80,000 distinct CDR3 sequences, 12% to 15% seen once; the top ten hold under 1.5%. This clonotype was counted ten times or more. What it binds is unknown. Sequencing was performed on whole blood. This receptor was obtained from an adult who was a healthcare worker with PCR-confirmed SARS-CoV-2 infection or an uninfected control (not recorded which). The chain has TRBV11-2 and TRBJ2-5; TRBD2 agrees at 7 bases. The CDR3 DNA is TGTGCCAGCAGCTTGGACACTAGCGTGGAGACCCAGTACTTC. Its translation: CASSLDTSVETQYF.